This T cell receptor beta chain was observed in a study of ipilimumab plus nivolumab after autologous stem cell transplantation. The table came from immunoSEQ multiplex PCR; TCRdb's copy has only in-frame clones and leaves some out. Seen here are approximately 84,000 clones, 75% to 85% observed once, and the top ten hold approximately 2.2%. This material consisted of PBMCs, taken in a trial of ipilimumab plus nivolumab as post-transplant consolidation. This receptor was taken from a male donor with diffuse large B-cell lymphoma.

The CDR3 region has the DNA TGTGCCAGCAGGGCAGACAGGGCTATTCAGCCCCAAGCTTTCTTT. This sequence encodes CASRADRAIQPQAFF. J is TRBJ1-1 and V is TRBV6-5, with TRBD1 identical over 7 bases. V trimming: 6 bases; J trimming: 9 bases; junction bases outside the gene matches: 16. Germline loops: CDR1 MNHEY, CDR2 SVGAGI. This CDR3 spans 15 amino acids.